This passage covers 28 T cell receptor beta chains from one sample sequenced in a study of blood T cell repertoires in COVID-19. Using immunoSEQ multiplex PCR, the repertoire was profiled, and TCRdb retains in-frame clones only, with some absent. The sample lists a few hundred thousand clones; over 75% were seen once. Sequences were obtained from peripheral blood. Receptor source: a human donor in a cohort sampled during active COVID-19.

The chain has TRBV12-3 or TRBV12-4 and TRBJ1-2; D is perhaps TRBD1 (5 bases). CDR3 length: 13 amino acids. V was cut by 3 bases and J by 4 bases, with 9 bases left in between. The CDR3 nucleotides are TGTGCCAGCAGTTTGATCGGGGGCTATGGCTACACCTTC. Its translation: CASSLIGGYGYTF.

V usage is TRBV6-2 or TRBV6-3 and J usage is TRBJ2-2, with 12 bases that match TRBD2. CDR1 and CDR2 from the germline V gene are MNHEY and SVGEGT. V trimming: 4 bases; J trimming: 3 bases; junction bases outside the gene matches: 0. CDR3 length: 15 amino acids. CDR3 nucleotides: TGTGCCAGCAGTTCTAGCGGGGGGGACACCGGGGAGCTGTTTTTT. As protein: CASSSSGGDTGELFF.

This rearrangement joins TRBV6-1 to TRBJ1-3; tentative D call: TRBD1 (5 bases). V dropped 2 bases and J dropped 4 bases, with 18 bases sitting between them. The CDR3 extends over 17 amino acids. The germline V gene encodes CDR1 MNHNS and CDR2 SASEGT. DNA of the CDR3: TGTGCCAGCAGTGAATGGGGCCGGGGGGATTCAGGAAACACCATATATTTT. This translates into CASSEWGRGDSGNTIYF.

The chain has TRBV9 and TRBJ2-7; D perhaps matches TRBD1 (6 bases). Trimming cost V 4 bases and J 3 bases, with 17 bases left between them. Germline CDR1 SGDLS, CDR2 YYNGEE. The CDR3 is made up of 15 amino acids. Here the CDR3 reads CASSPQPDRNYEQYF. In DNA form, the CDR3 reads TGTGCCAGCAGCCCACAGCCCGACAGGAACTACGAGCAGTACTTC.

The chain carries TRBV5-8 and TRBJ2-1; D gene ambiguous. CDR3 length: 14 residues. Germline V CDR1 and CDR2: SGHTS, YDEGEE. V was cut by 0 bases and J by 7 bases, with 11 bases left in between. The CDR3 DNA sequence: TGTGCCAGCAGCTTGGGTCTAGTCTGGAATGAGCAGTTCTTC. Its protein is CASSLGLVWNEQFF.

The J gene is TRBJ2-1, the V gene TRBV6-5; 9 bases are shared with TRBD1. Trimming removed 6 bases from V and 7 bases from J; junction bases left unmatched: 10. Germline V gives CDR1 MNHEY, CDR2 SVGAGI. The CDR3 contains 15 residues. The CDR3 DNA follows: TGTGCCAGCAGAACGGGACAGGGTTGGGTAAATGAGCAGTTCTTC. Its protein product is CASRTGQGWVNEQFF.

The genes are TRBV5-1 and TRBJ2-5, with 12 bases that match TRBD2. The CDR3 contains 16 residues. CDR1 is SGHRS, CDR2 YFSETQ, per germline. The ends lost 2 bases at V and 3 bases at J; junction bases unmatched: 5. The CDR3 sequence is CASSFASGGDKETQYF. The CDR3 DNA reads TGCGCCAGCAGCTTTGCTAGCGGGGGGGACAAAGAGACCCAGTACTTC.

The chain recombines TRBV5-8 with TRBJ1-3; 9 bases fit TRBD1. Germline-derived CDR1 and CDR2 are SGHTS and YDEGEE. This CDR3 is built from 14 residues. Trimming removed 1 base from V and 5 bases from J; junction bases left unmatched: 1. In nucleotides, the CDR3 is TGTGCCAGCAGCTTGAACAGGGGGCGAAACACCATATATTTT. It yields the protein CASSLNRGRNTIYF.

The chain employs TRBV19 and TRBJ2-5, with 7 bases identical to TRBD2. This CDR3 is 14 amino acids long. In germline, CDR1 is LNHDA, CDR2 SQIVND (reference sequence). V shed 7 bases, J shed 4 bases, and the junction held 9 bases outside the gene matches. CDR3 sequence reads: CASKGWGGTETQYF. In DNA form, the CDR3 reads TGTGCCAGTAAGGGTTGGGGGGGGACAGAGACCCAGTACTTC. Using reference TRBV19 and TRBJ2-5 for the parts outside the CDR3, the full variable domain is DGGITQSPKYLFRKEGQNVTLSCEQNLNHDAMYWYRQDPGQGLRLIYYSQIVNDFQKGDIAEGYSVSREKKESFPLTVTSAQKNPTAFYLCASKGWGGTETQYFGPGTRLLVL.

The CDR3 coding sequence is TGTGCCAGCAGTTACCTTCGGGGGTTTGTGGACAATGAGCAGTTCTTC. It yields the protein CASSYLRGFVDNEQFF. The rearrangement uses TRBV6-2 or TRBV6-3 and TRBJ2-1; D is perhaps TRBD2 (6 bases). The germline V and J ends were trimmed by 2 bases and 5 bases, with 16 bases remaining between them. The CDR3 contains 16 residues. CDR1 is MNHEY and CDR2 is SVGEGT in the germline V gene.

The chain employs TRBV5-5 and TRBJ1-1; a possible D gene is TRBD1 (6 bases). Trimming cost V 4 bases and J 4 bases, with 17 bases left between them. The CDR3 spans 15 residues. Germline values: CDR1 SGHKS, CDR2 YYEKEE (reference sequence). The CDR3, as DNA: TGTGCCAGCAGCCCCCAGGGGCGTATAGGCACTGAAGCTTTCTTT. Amino acid sequence: CASSPQGRIGTEAFF.

The rearrangement uses TRBV7-9 and TRBJ2-5; 9 bases fit TRBD1. The germline V gene has CDR1 SEHNR and CDR2 FQNEAQ (reference sequence). V lost 5 bases and J lost 4; bases outside the gene matches: 8. The CDR3 sequence is 15 residues long. The CDR3 protein is CASSTGGDGVETQYF. The CDR3 DNA is TGTGCCAGCAGCACAGGGGGCGATGGGGTAGAGACCCAGTACTTC.

V and J are TRBV18 and TRBJ2-1; 10 nucleotides align to TRBD2. The CDR3 is made up of 15 amino acids. V trimming: 3 bases; J trimming: 8 bases; junction bases outside the gene matches: 7. Germline V lookup: CDR1 KGHSH, CDR2 LQKENI. CDR3 nucleotides: TGTGCCAGCTCACCCGCTAGCGGGAGAAGCGATGAGCAGTTCTTC. Translation: CASSPASGRSDEQFF.

This clone appeared a single time. The CDR3 DNA sequence: TGTGCCAGCAGCCCTATGGGGGGAAATCCCTACGAGCAGTACTTC. It encodes CASSPMGGNPYEQYF. The chain joins TRBV9 to TRBJ2-7; possible D gene TRBD2, 6 bases. Between the trimmed V and J ends, which lost 4 bases and 2 bases, there was a span of 16 bases. The germline CDR1 and CDR2 sequences are SGDLS and YYNGEE. The CDR3 totals 15 residues. Full variable domain (remainder filled in from reference TRBV9 and TRBJ2-7): DSGVTQTPKHLITATGQRVTLRCSPRSGDLSVYWYQQSLDQGLQFLIQYYNGEERAKGNILERFSAQQFPDLHSELNLSSLELGDSALYFCASSPMGGNPYEQYFGPGTRLTVT.

The chain employs TRBV6-1 and TRBJ1-1, with D maybe TRBD1 (5 bases). V dropped 2 bases and J dropped 5 bases, with 12 bases sitting between them. CDR3 length equals 14 residues. CDR1 and CDR2 (germline): MNHNS, SASEGT. The CDR3: CASSEIGGDTEAFF. The CDR3 coding sequence is TGTGCCAGCAGTGAAATTGGAGGGGATACTGAAGCTTTCTTT.

The sample holds a few counts of this clone. This sample includes further DNA sequences coding for the same CDR3. The chain carries TRBV7-9 and TRBJ2-1, with D uncertain. Germline V gene data show CDR1 as SEHNR and CDR2 as FQNEAQ (reference sequence). The CDR3 is 15 amino acids. The V end was cut by 5 bases, the J end by 0 bases, with 11 bases between. CDR3 coding DNA: TGTGCCAGCAGCCCCCTCGTTTCCTCCTACAATGAGCAGTTCTTC. Translating gives CASSPLVSSYNEQFF.

The sample holds one count of this clone. The chain combines TRBV28 with TRBJ1-4; D is possibly TRBD1 (5 bases). This CDR3 is 15 amino acids long. Germline loops: CDR1 MDHEN, CDR2 SYDVKM. V was pared by 5 bases and J by 9 bases, with 19 bases between. DNA of the CDR3: TGTGCCAGCAGTCTTCCGGGACTTCGGCTTAAAAAACTGTTTTTT. It encodes CASSLPGLRLKKLFF.

The CDR3 DNA follows: TGTGCCAGCAGCTTCGGCGGGAGGCGCACCGGGGAGCTGTTTTTT. This codes for CASSFGGRRTGELFF. The chain recombines TRBV7-2 with TRBJ2-2, with TRBD2 identical over 8 bases. Trimming at V came to 3 bases and at J to 4 bases, leaving 4 bases not matched to a gene. CDR1 and CDR2 (germline): SGHTA, FQGNSA. The CDR3 has 15 amino acids.

The rearrangement joins TRBV7-6 to TRBJ1-5, with TRBD1 as a possible D gene (5 bases). Trimming took 2 bases from V and 6 from J, leaving 11 bases between them. Germline V lookup: CDR1 SGHVS, CDR2 FNYEAQ. The CDR3 is 14 residues long. The CDR3: CASSLSGKGQPQHF. The CDR3 DNA reads as TGTGCCAGCAGCTTATCAGGGAAGGGTCAGCCCCAGCATTTT.

The gene calls are TRBV5-1 and TRBJ1-4; D possibly corresponds to TRBD1 (5 bases). Trimming shortened V by 4 bases and J by 7 bases, and 14 bases separated the two germline ends. The CDR3 is made up of 14 amino acids. CDR1 is SGHRS, CDR2 YFSETQ, per germline. CDR3 coding DNA: TGCGCCAGCAGCCCTGGCCTAAGGGGTGAAAAACTGTTTTTT. This encodes CASSPGLRGEKLFF.

CDR3 sequence reads: CASSPIAGYTGELFF. DNA for the CDR3: TGCGCCAGCAGCCCTATAGCGGGATACACCGGGGAGCTGTTTTTT. The chain has TRBV4-3 and TRBJ2-2; 8 nucleotides line up with TRBD2. Germline V CDR1 and CDR2: LGHNA, YSLEER. This CDR3 comprises 15 residues. After removal of 4 bases from V and 3 bases from J, the junction contained 4 bases not matched to a gene.

The chain is built from TRBV7-3 and TRBJ1-1, with D perhaps TRBD1 (5 bases). This CDR3 region has 16 residues. V was shortened by 4 bases and J by 2 bases, with 17 bases between the two germline ends. CDR1 and CDR2 (germline): SGHTA, FQGTGA. The DNA for the CDR3 is TGTGCCAGCAGCTCCCAGAGTGGAGGGGTTAACACTGAAGCTTTCTTT. It encodes CASSSQSGGVNTEAFF.

The chain has TRBV15 and TRBJ2-5; D may be TRBD2 (5 bases). The CDR3 has 15 residues. The germline V gene encodes CDR1 LNHNV and CDR2 YYDKDF (reference sequence). Trimming took off 1 base at V and 3 bases at J, with 12 bases between the two ends. Here the CDR3 reads CATSRGGLGKETQYF. In DNA, the CDR3 is TGTGCCACCAGCAGAGGAGGACTCGGTAAAGAGACCCAGTACTTC.

V usage is TRBV6-1 and J usage is TRBJ2-7; 10 nucleotides match TRBD2. The CDR3 has 15 residues. The germline V gene encodes CDR1 MNHNS and CDR2 SASEGT. With V trimmed by 3 bases and J by 6 bases, 8 bases remained unmatched. The chain's CDR3 is CASSDSSGSSSEQYF. The CDR3 region has the DNA TGTGCCAGCAGTGATTCTAGCGGGAGTTCATCCGAGCAGTACTTC.

This chain links TRBV4-2 with TRBJ2-5; TRBD1 matches 8 bases. J lost 2 bases, V lost 0 bases, and 8 bases had no gene match. The CDR3 spans 17 residues. CDR1 and CDR2 (germline): LGHNA, YNFKEQ. CDR3 amino acids: CASSQDPTGGGQETQYF. The CDR3 bases are TGTGCCAGCAGCCAAGACCCCACAGGGGGAGGTCAAGAGACCCAGTACTTC.

The V gene is TRBV5-1, the J gene TRBJ2-1; possibly TRBD2 for D (5 bases). The CDR3 is made up of 14 amino acids. Germline V gives CDR1 SGHRS, CDR2 YFSETQ. V was pared by 0 bases and J by 5 bases, with 9 bases between. CDR3 DNA: TGCGCCAGCAGCTTGGGAGGGCCTAACAATGAGCAGTTCTTC. Translating it yields CASSLGGPNNEQFF.

V is TRBV5-1 and J is TRBJ1-2; D unclear. This CDR3 is 14 amino acids long. Trimming shortened V by 0 bases and J by 8 bases, and 14 bases separated the two germline ends. Germline V lookup: CDR1 SGHRS, CDR2 YFSETQ. CDR3 in DNA: TGCGCCAGCAGCTTGGTGCTAGGCGATGGGGGCTACACCTTC. Residues: CASSLVLGDGGYTF.

V gene TRBV11-2 combines with J gene TRBJ2-5; D gene unclear. CDR1 and CDR2 from the germline V gene are SGHAT and FQNNGV. This CDR3 comprises 13 residues. V was cut by 5 bases and J by 5 bases, with 12 bases left in between. The CDR3 sequence is CASSPRSRETQYF. CDR3 in DNA: TGTGCCAGCAGCCCTCGGTCCAGGGAGACCCAGTACTTC.